These 17 T cell receptor beta chains came from one sample sequenced in a study of T cells in Graves' hyperthyroidism and ophthalmopathy. Researchers amplified the TCR beta CDR3 regions from RNA transcripts. Researchers ran a first-round RT-PCR on the TCR CDR3 using the HTBI primer set. One entry per CDR3 protein, called by TCRdb with MiXCR from the multiplex PCR reads. The data show around 390,000 distinct CDR3 sequences, with roughly 14% seen just once and 20% held by the top ten. Sequenced: blood. All receptors derive from a woman younger than 45 with Graves' ophthalmopathy.

The chain employs TRBV28 and TRBJ1-1, with a possible D match to TRBD1 (6 bases). V was clipped by 6 bases and J by 2 bases, with 16 bases between them. This CDR3 has 15 amino acids. CDR1 and CDR2 (germline): MDHEN, SYDVKM. The CDR3 protein is CASSSVGGLNTEAFF. In DNA, the CDR3 is TGTGCCAGCAGCTCGGTCGGGGGGCTAAACACTGAAGCTTTCTTT.

The chain combines TRBV6-1 with TRBJ2-3, with TRBD1 identical over 8 bases. The CDR3 has 14 amino acids. The germline CDR1 and CDR2 sequences are MNHNS and SASEGT. Trimming at V came to 7 bases and at J to 5 bases, leaving 8 bases not matched to a gene. CDR3: CASTLDRVIDTQYF. The DNA of the CDR3 is TGTGCCAGCACCTTGGACAGGGTTATAGATACGCAGTATTTT.

The chain uses TRBV7-2 and TRBJ2-3; 12 nucleotides agree with TRBD2. Germline V gene data show CDR1 as SGHTA and CDR2 as FQGNSA. V lost 4 bases and J lost 3; bases outside the gene matches: 8. The CDR3 sequence is 17 residues long. CDR3 sequence reads: CASSSRPTSGGTDTQYF. The CDR3 DNA follows: TGTGCCAGCAGCTCCCGCCCGACTAGCGGGGGAACAGATACGCAGTATTTT. Using reference TRBV7-2 and TRBJ2-3 for the parts outside the CDR3, the full variable domain is GAGVSQSPSNKVTEKGKDVELRCDPISGHTALYWYRQSLGQGLEFLIYFQGNSAPDKSGLPSDRFSAERTGGSVSTLTIQRTQQEDSAVYLCASSSRPTSGGTDTQYFGPGTRLTVL.

This clonotype was observed many times. This chain uses TRBV5-6 with TRBJ1-1, with 9 positions matching TRBD1. The J segment lost 3 bases and the V segment lost 2 bases, leaving 8 bases of the junction unmatched. Looked up from germline, CDR1 is SGHDT and CDR2 is YYEEEE. The CDR3 runs 16 residues. The CDR3 spells CASSLAQQGAYTEAFF. DNA for the CDR3: TGTGCCAGCAGCTTAGCGCAACAGGGGGCTTACACTGAAGCTTTCTTT.

This clonotype was counted ten times or more. The chain employs TRBV4-1 and TRBJ2-1, with D tentatively TRBD2 (5 bases). CDR1 is MGHRA, CDR2 YSYEKL, per germline. This CDR3 region has 14 residues. V lost 0 bases to trimming and J lost 9 bases, with 12 bases between them. The CDR3 sequence is CASSQERATPEQFF. For the CDR3, the DNA is TGCGCCAGCAGCCAAGAGAGGGCAACCCCTGAGCAGTTCTTC.

This clonotype occurred many times. The gene calls are TRBV30 and TRBJ2-2, with D possibly being TRBD1 (6 bases). The V gene's germline CDR1 is GTSNPN and CDR2 SVGIG (reference sequence). The V end was cut by 2 bases, the J end by 6 bases, with 10 bases between. The CDR3 is made up of 13 amino acids. The CDR3 nucleotides read TGTGCCTGGAGTCGAGGGGGTCCCGGGGAGCTGTTTTTT. This encodes CAWSRGGPGELFF.

This clonotype was detected many times. The rearrangement links TRBV20-1 to TRBJ2-1; the match to TRBD2 covers 12 bases. Germline trimming cut 1 base from V and 0 bases from J; bases unmatched to any gene: 16. The germline V gene has CDR1 DFQATT and CDR2 SNEGSKA (reference sequence). This CDR3 comprises 21 residues. CDR3 residues: CSARGPLGLAGGRSSYNEQFF. DNA for the CDR3: TGCAGTGCTAGAGGACCCTTAGGCCTAGCGGGGGGGAGGAGCTCCTACAATGAGCAGTTCTTC.

At least ten counts were recorded for this clonotype. This chain links TRBV28 with TRBJ1-2; D is perhaps TRBD1 (5 bases). CDR1 MDHEN and CDR2 SYDVKM come from the germline V gene. Trimming removed 5 bases at V and 5 bases at J, with 12 bases between. The CDR3 totals 13 residues. The CDR3 DNA reads as TGTGCCAGCAGTCTACAGGCAGGGTATGGCTACACCTTC. It specifies CASSLQAGYGYTF.

This clonotype was found many times. J is TRBJ2-5 and V is TRBV12-3 or TRBV12-4, with TRBD2 matching 10 bases. V lost 6 bases, J lost 2 bases, and 3 bases stayed unmatched. The CDR3 covers 14 residues. The CDR3, as DNA: TGTGCCAGCAGAGTAGCGGGGGGACAAGAGACCCAGTACTTC. Protein sequence: CASRVAGGQETQYF.

The chain joins TRBV10-2 to TRBJ2-2; D gene unclear. The germline CDR1 and CDR2 sequences are WSHSY and SAAADI. With 0 bases removed from V and 5 bases from J, the gap between germline ends came to 16 bases. The CDR3 covers 17 residues. The CDR3 spells CASSESNMGCVTGELFF. DNA for the CDR3: TGCGCCAGCAGTGAGTCGAATATGGGATGTGTTACCGGGGAGCTGTTTTTT.

This clonotype was seen at least ten times. The chain is built from TRBV20-1 and TRBJ1-2, with D perhaps TRBD1 (6 bases). The CDR3 loop spans 14 amino acids. Germline-derived CDR1 and CDR2 are DFQATT and SNEGSKA (reference sequence). Trimming pared 3 bases from V and 3 bases from J, leaving 14 bases between. The CDR3 here is CSARNPGEDYGYTF. The CDR3 nucleotides are TGCAGTGCTAGGAATCCAGGGGAGGACTATGGCTACACCTTC.

The CDR3 here is CASSEFAGGFQDSSETQYF. For the CDR3, the DNA is TGTGCCAGCAGTGAATTTGCGGGGGGTTTCCAGGATTCAAGCGAGACCCAGTACTTC. The gene calls are TRBV6-1 and TRBJ2-5; the match to TRBD2 covers 8 bases. V lost 2 bases and J lost 5; bases outside the gene matches: 19. CDR1 is MNHNS, CDR2 SASEGT, per germline. This CDR3 is built from 19 residues.

This clonotype was detected ten times or more. The chain joins TRBV20-1 to TRBJ1-2; 7 bases agree with TRBD1. There are 14 residues in the CDR3. The junction had 11 bases not matched to a gene; V was cut back by 6 bases and J by 4 bases. From germline, CDR1 is DFQATT and CDR2 SNEGSKA (reference sequence). The CDR3 DNA reads TGCAGTGCCACCGACAGGGCGGGAAGCTATGGCTACACCTTC. Translation: CSATDRAGSYGYTF.

This clonotype was seen a few times. This chain links TRBV7-9 with TRBJ2-7, with no clear D. With 3 bases removed from V and 3 bases from J, the gap between germline ends came to 12 bases. Germline CDR1 reads SEHNR; CDR2 reads FQNEAQ (reference sequence). The length of the CDR3 is 14 residues. The CDR3 DNA sequence: TGTGCCAGCAGCTTTCCCCCCATATTCTACGAGCAGTACTTC. It translates to CASSFPPIFYEQYF.

At least ten counts were recorded for this clonotype. The genes are TRBV12-3 or TRBV12-4 and TRBJ1-2; D is unresolved. The CDR3 is made up of 11 amino acids. The germline V and J ends were trimmed by 3 bases and 8 bases, with 7 bases remaining between them. The CDR3 DNA reads as TGTGCCAGCAGTTTCGGCCCCGGCTACACCTTC. Its protein is CASSFGPGYTF.

V is TRBV5-1 and J is TRBJ2-5; 7 bases are shared with TRBD2. Germline-derived CDR1 and CDR2 are SGHRS and YFSETQ. CDR3 length: 17 amino acids. The J segment lost 5 bases and the V segment lost 6 bases, leaving 19 bases of the junction unmatched. The CDR3 sequence: CASTQYPRGEKGETQYF. The CDR3, as DNA: TGCGCCAGCACCCAATACCCCCGGGGGGAGAAAGGGGAGACCCAGTACTTC.

This clonotype was detected once. The chain is built from TRBV6-9 and TRBJ1-1; a weak D match, TRBD1 (6 bases). The CDR3 runs 15 residues. V was cut by 4 bases and J by 1 base, with 13 bases left in between. Germline values: CDR1 MNHGY, CDR2 SVAAGI. As DNA, the CDR3 is TGTGCCAGCAGTTCGGGGGGGGCGTGGAACACTGAAGCTTTCTTT. It encodes CASSSGGAWNTEAFF.